A single sample is the source of the 25 T cell receptor beta chains below, sequenced in a study of T-cell reconstitution after alpha-beta-depleted transplantation in children. Preparation of the TCRbeta library was carried out with unique molecular identifiers. TCRdb reprocessed the PCR reads via MiXCR and lists one record per CDR3 protein. Counted here are roughly 300,000 distinct CDR3 sequences, 9% to 12% occurring once; the ten biggest clones make up 2% to 3%. Source: PBMCs from the stem cell graft donor, taken from the stem cell graft. These receptors were collected from a human donor who donated a stem cell graft to a child with acute lymphoblastic leukemia.

Many counts were recorded for this clonotype. The rearrangement joins TRBV27 to TRBJ2-2, with a weak D call TRBD2 (5 bases). Germline lookup yields CDR1 MNHEY and CDR2 SMNVEV (reference sequence). V was clipped by 3 bases and J by 0 bases, with 8 bases between them. The CDR3 is 15 residues long. The chain's CDR3 is CASSFAGTNTGELFF. CDR3 sequence (DNA): TGTGCCAGCAGTTTTGCGGGCACGAACACCGGGGAGCTGTTTTTT.

There are a few counts of this clonotype. The V call is TRBV7-9, the J call TRBJ1-1; TRBD1 matches at 8 bases. V lost 3 bases to trimming and J lost 8 bases; unmatched junction nucleotides: 8. Germline V gene data show CDR1 as SEHNR and CDR2 as FQNEAQ (reference sequence). The CDR3 has 14 amino acids. CDR3 loop: CASSFNPGQEEAFF. For the CDR3, the DNA is TGTGCCAGCAGCTTTAACCCGGGACAGGAGGAAGCTTTCTTT.

The sample holds a few counts of this clonotype. V gene TRBV29-1 combines with J gene TRBJ2-7; 8 bases align to TRBD1. The CDR3 is 14 residues long. CDR1 is SQVTM, CDR2 ANQGSEA, per germline. Trimming removed 3 bases from V and 3 bases from J; junction bases left unmatched: 7. The CDR3 DNA sequence: TGCAGCGTTGAGTCGGGACAGGCGCACTACGAGCAGTACTTC. It is translated as CSVESGQAHYEQYF.

The rearrangement uses TRBV5-1 and TRBJ1-6; 8 nucleotides align to TRBD1. Germline CDR1 SGHRS, CDR2 YFSETQ. The CDR3 has 17 residues. With 2 bases clipped from V and 6 bases from J, the junction kept 10 bases outside the gene matches. Here the CDR3 DNA reads TGCGCCAGCAGCTTCAATACATTGGACAGGGCTAATTCACCCCTCCACTTT. Its protein product is CASSFNTLDRANSPLHF.

The chain couples TRBV5-1 to TRBJ2-1, with 7 positions matching TRBD2. V was clipped by 3 bases and J by 7 bases; unmatched bases: 10. This CDR3 has 15 amino acids. In germline, CDR1 is SGHRS, CDR2 YFSETQ. The CDR3 region has the DNA TGCGCCAGCAGCTCCCGGGGGAGGGGTCAGAATGAGCAGTTCTTC. This sequence encodes CASSSRGRGQNEQFF.

This clonotype was counted between two and nine times. The chain carries TRBV3-1 and TRBJ2-1; the D gene is possibly TRBD1 (7 bases). In germline, CDR1 is LGHDT, CDR2 YNNKEL (reference sequence). CDR3 length equals 15 residues. V was clipped by 4 bases and J by 4 bases, with 14 bases between them. This chain's CDR3 is CASSPGGTVYNEQFF. CDR3 nucleotides: TGTGCCAGCAGCCCTGGGGGGACAGTGTACAATGAGCAGTTCTTC.

The chain couples TRBV6-1 to TRBJ2-7; no clear D. The CDR3 extends over 14 amino acids. The germline CDR1 and CDR2 sequences are MNHNS and SASEGT. The germline V and J ends were trimmed by 5 bases and 0 bases, with 11 bases remaining between them. CDR3 bases: TGTGCCAGCAGTCCTCTAGAGGACTCCTACGAGCAGTACTTC. This codes for CASSPLEDSYEQYF.

This clonotype was recorded a few times. This rearrangement joins TRBV6-5 to TRBJ1-4, with TRBD1 matching over 7 bases. The CDR3 is made up of 12 amino acids. Unmatched junction bases numbered 6, after V lost 6 bases and J lost 11 bases. The germline gives CDR1 MNHEY, CDR2 SVGAGI. In nucleotides, the CDR3 is TGTGCCAGCAGCCCCGACAGGGAGAAACTGTTTTTT. Its translation: CASSPDREKLFF.

This clonotype was found a few times. The chain employs TRBV4-3 and TRBJ2-7; TRBD1 might be the D (5 bases). Germline CDR1 and CDR2: LGHNA and YSLEER. The V gene lost 0 bases and the J gene lost 7 bases, with 10 bases spanning the gap. The CDR3 loop spans 13 amino acids. Written as DNA, the CDR3 is TGCGCCAGCAGCCAAGATCCGGCAGGGGAGCAGTACTTC. This gives the protein CASSQDPAGEQYF.

The chain links TRBV6-2 or TRBV6-3 to TRBJ2-7; 7 bases map to TRBD2. This CDR3 is 14 amino acids long. With V trimmed by 7 bases and J by 3 bases, 9 bases remained unmatched. Germline V CDR1 and CDR2: MNHEY, SVGEGT. The CDR3 nucleotides are TGTGCCAGCAACGAAGGACGGGGGGACTACGAGCAGTACTTC. Translation: CASNEGRGDYEQYF.

This clonotype was seen a few times. The rearrangement links TRBV6-1 to TRBJ1-6; D gene uncertain. This CDR3 spans 12 amino acids. Between the trimmed V and J ends, which lost 3 bases and 5 bases, there was a span of 2 bases. Per germline, CDR1 MNHNS and CDR2 SASEGT. The CDR3 loop is CASSEDNSPLHF. The CDR3 DNA follows: TGTGCCAGCAGTGAGGATAATTCACCCCTCCACTTT.

This clonotype has a handful of counts. This rearrangement joins TRBV7-2 to TRBJ2-5; 8 bases line up with TRBD1. Germline assignment: CDR1 SGHTA and CDR2 FQGNSA. The CDR3 consists of 14 residues. Trimming cost V 5 bases and J 1 base; bases outside gene matches: 3. The CDR3 sequence is CASSPQGAQETQYF. CDR3 bases: TGTGCCAGCAGCCCTCAGGGGGCCCAAGAGACCCAGTACTTC.

This clonotype was counted only a few times. V usage is TRBV28 and J usage is TRBJ2-1, with D possibly TRBD2 on 5 matching bases. Germline values: CDR1 MDHEN, CDR2 SYDVKM. The CDR3 totals 20 residues. V lost 6 bases, J lost 0 bases, and 27 bases lay in between. The CDR3 sequence: CASRPTERPSALSSYNEQFF. CDR3 in DNA: TGTGCCAGCAGACCGACGGAGCGGCCCTCAGCCTTAAGCTCCTACAATGAGCAGTTCTTC.

The rearrangement joins TRBV20-1 to TRBJ2-1; no definite D call. The length of the CDR3 is 12 residues. Per germline, CDR1 DFQATT and CDR2 SNEGSKA (reference sequence). Trimming removed 5 bases from V and 4 bases from J, with 9 bases in between. The CDR3: CSAPGSYNEQFF. The CDR3 DNA is TGCAGTGCTCCGGGTTCTTACAATGAGCAGTTCTTC.

This clonotype was counted between two and nine times. The chain employs TRBV20-1 and TRBJ2-2; D is unresolved. The germline CDR1 and CDR2 sequences are DFQATT and SNEGSKA (reference sequence). CDR3 length: 14 residues. V was cut by 5 bases and J by 5 bases, with 15 bases left in between. The CDR3, as DNA: TGCAGTGCTGCGACTGGAAGTGATACCGGGGAGCTGTTTTTT. As protein: CSAATGSDTGELFF.

This clonotype came up a few times. The chain recombines TRBV19 with TRBJ2-2, with TRBD2 matching over 11 bases. The ends lost 6 bases at V and 1 base at J; junction bases unmatched: 4. Germline V CDR1 and CDR2: LNHDA, SQIVND (reference sequence). The CDR3 has 16 residues. The CDR3 DNA reads TGTGCCAGTAGACTCCTAGCGGGAGGGAACACCGGGGAGCTGTTTTTT. This codes for CASRLLAGGNTGELFF.

The rearrangement links TRBV29-1 to TRBJ2-3, with a weak D call TRBD2 (5 bases). The CDR3 totals 12 residues. From germline, CDR1 is SQVTM and CDR2 ANQGSEA. Between the trimmed V and J ends, which lost 5 bases and 4 bases, there was a span of 10 bases. The CDR3 DNA reads as TGCAGCGTTTACGGGATGCCAGATACGCAGTATTTT. This codes for CSVYGMPDTQYF.

This clonotype was detected only a few times. V is TRBV5-1 and J is TRBJ2-1, with D possibly TRBD2 on 6 matching bases. CDR3 length: 17 amino acids. The V end was cut by 0 bases, the J end by 4 bases, with 17 bases between. Germline V gives CDR1 SGHRS, CDR2 YFSETQ. The CDR3 protein is CASSLGVAAAQYNEQFF. The CDR3 region has the DNA TGCGCCAGCAGCTTGGGCGTAGCGGCAGCCCAATACAATGAGCAGTTCTTC.

This rearrangement joins TRBV3-1 to TRBJ2-7, with TRBD1 as a possible D gene (5 bases). The length of the CDR3 is 12 residues. CDR1 and CDR2 from the germline V gene are LGHDT and YNNKEL (reference sequence). V was clipped by 4 bases and J by 7 bases, with 11 bases between them. The CDR3 coding sequence is TGTGCCAGCAGCCGGTTAAAGGGGGAGCAGTACTTC. This codes for CASSRLKGEQYF.

This clonotype was recorded a few times. The gene calls are TRBV5-1 and TRBJ2-3, with 9 bases lining up with TRBD2. V shed 4 bases, J shed 3 bases, and the junction held 9 bases outside the gene matches. The CDR3 is 16 residues long. Germline assignment: CDR1 SGHRS and CDR2 YFSETQ. The CDR3 reads CASSPTSGGVTDTQYF. The CDR3 DNA follows: TGCGCCAGCAGCCCGACTAGCGGCGGGGTAACAGATACGCAGTATTTT. Together with reference TRBV5-1 and TRBJ2-3, the CDR3 gives the full variable domain: KAGVTQTPRYLIKTRGQQVTLSCSPISGHRSVSWYQQTPGQGLQFLFEYFSETQRNKGNFPGRFSGRQFSNSRSEMNVSTLELGDSALYLCASSPTSGGVTDTQYFGPGTRLTVL.

The table lists this clonotype with many counts. This chain connects TRBV6-5 to TRBJ2-5; D gene ambiguous. V lost 2 bases to trimming and J lost 5 bases, with 15 bases between them. Germline V CDR1 and CDR2: MNHEY, SVGAGI. The CDR3 totals 15 residues. The CDR3 DNA follows: TGTGCCAGCAGTTACCTGCGGATAGAGCAGGAGACCCAGTACTTC. It codes for CASSYLRIEQETQYF.

This clonotype has only a few counts. V gene TRBV12-3 or TRBV12-4 combines with J gene TRBJ1-5; D possibly corresponds to TRBD1 (6 bases). The CDR3 has 15 residues. Trimming cost V 6 bases and J 3 bases, with 15 bases left between them. The CDR3 loop reads CASRPGGQSNQPQHF. In DNA form, the CDR3 reads TGTGCCAGCAGGCCGGGGGGGCAATCCAATCAGCCCCAGCATTTT.

This clonotype was detected only once. V is TRBV12-3 or TRBV12-4 and J is TRBJ2-7; D may be TRBD2 (6 bases). This CDR3 is built from 18 residues. With 7 bases removed from V and 1 base from J, the gap between germline ends came to 26 bases. The CDR3: CASTWWGGTISHSYEQYF. The CDR3 nucleotides read TGTGCCAGCACCTGGTGGGGCGGGACCATCTCCCATTCCTACGAGCAGTACTTC.

This clonotype was seen repeatedly, ten times or more. The V and J genes are TRBV7-2 and TRBJ2-2; D call uncertain. Germline V gene data show CDR1 as SGHTA and CDR2 as FQGNSA. This CDR3 has 13 amino acids. V shed 3 bases and J shed 4 bases, with 6 bases lying between them. In nucleotides, the CDR3 is TGTGCCAGCAGCTTCAGGCCCACCGGGGAGCTGTTTTTT. Its protein product is CASSFRPTGELFF.

The J gene is TRBJ2-7, the V gene TRBV28; 8 positions agree with TRBD1. CDR1 is MDHEN and CDR2 is SYDVKM in the germline V gene. V was pared by 4 bases and J by 2 bases, with 13 bases of the junction left unmatched. This CDR3 comprises 17 residues. The DNA for the CDR3 is TGTGCCAGCAGTTCGACAGGGGACGCGGTTTTCACCTACGAGCAGTACTTC. This sequence encodes CASSSTGDAVFTYEQYF.